This TCR beta chain was observed in a study of PD-1 blockade in classical Hodgkin lymphoma. Notes on this clone: Antigen: not known.

All trial patients relapsed after autologous stem cell transplantation. CDR3 size: 14 residues. In germline, CDR1 is SGHNT, CDR2 YYREEE (reference sequence). V was pared by 3 bases and J by 13 bases, with 10 bases of the junction left unmatched. Generated by immunoSEQ multiplex PCR, the TCRdb table keeps only in-frame clones and is missing some. The data show 100,000 to 130,000 clones, 80% to 90% seen once. Study-wide findings and caveats: There remain no defined causes for the repertoire differences, which possibly reflect disease activity or prior therapy.

The rearrangement links TRBV5-4 to TRBJ2-1; 10 nucleotides line up with TRBD2. The material was peripheral blood mononuclear cells (PBMCs), obtained before the second cycle of nivolumab. The receptor was isolated from a human donor with classical Hodgkin lymphoma. The CDR3 region is CASSSKSSGSTQFF. Written as DNA, the CDR3 is TGTGCCAGCAGCTCTAAGTCTAGCGGGAGTACCCAGTTCTTC.